This TCR beta chain derives from a study of multiple sclerosis patients with progressive multifocal leukoencephalopathy. CDR1 is SGHTA and CDR2 is FQGTGA in the germline V gene. V shed 4 bases, J shed 9 bases, and the junction held 19 bases outside the gene matches. This CDR3 has 18 amino acids. As regards this clone: The antigen is unknown.

Documented time point: approximately twelve months of natalizumab therapy. T1 marks 6 months and T2 marks 12 months of natalizumab therapy. Study-wide findings and caveats: Most PML patients had lower entropy, suggesting less diverse TRB repertoires. No common TRBV or TRBJ usage or pairing appeared at PML.

Synthetic inline TR CDR3 controls covering all V-J pairings were spiked into each PCR. Clones were sequenced by immunoSEQ multiplex PCR, and TCRdb holds only the in-frame ones, with some missing. The profile shows about 28,000 clones, 85% to 90% of them singletons. The material sequenced was PBMCs, taken from a patient treated with natalizumab. The rearrangement uses TRBV7-3 and TRBJ2-2; 8 bases line up with TRBD2. The source of this sequence is a human donor with multiple sclerosis. The CDR3 region has the DNA TGTGCCAGCAGCTCCCTCGGGGAGGTAGCGGGGAAACGTCGGGAGCTGTTTTTT. Its translation is CASSSLGEVAGKRRELFF.